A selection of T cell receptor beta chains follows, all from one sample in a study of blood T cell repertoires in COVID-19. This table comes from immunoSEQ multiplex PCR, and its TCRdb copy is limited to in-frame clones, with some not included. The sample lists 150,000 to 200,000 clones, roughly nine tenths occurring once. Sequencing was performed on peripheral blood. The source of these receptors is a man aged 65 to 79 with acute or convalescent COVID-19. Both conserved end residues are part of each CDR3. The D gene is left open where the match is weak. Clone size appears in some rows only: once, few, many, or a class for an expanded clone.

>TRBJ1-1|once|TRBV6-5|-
TGTGCCAGCAGGCCTGGAGGGAGTTACACTGAAGCTTTCTTT
CASRPGGSYTEAFF
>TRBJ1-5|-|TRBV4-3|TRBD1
TGCGCCAGCAGCCATGGAATATTAGGGACAGGCGTTTATAGCAATCAGCCCCAGCATTTT
CASSHGILGTGVYSNQPQHF
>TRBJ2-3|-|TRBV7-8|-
TGTGCCAGCAGCCTCCACACAGATACGCAGTATTTT
CASSLHTDTQYF
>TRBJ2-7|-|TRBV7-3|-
TGTGCCAGCAGCCCCGACAGATCAGCCATCTACGAGCAGTACTTC
CASSPDRSAIYEQYF
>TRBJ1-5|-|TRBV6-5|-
TGTGCCAGCGGAGCTAGAGACAATCAGCCCCAGCATTTT
CASGARDNQPQHF
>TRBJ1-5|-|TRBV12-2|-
TGTGCAAGTCGCGTAGAGACAGGGGGCAATCAGCCCCAGCATTTT
CASRVETGGNQPQHF
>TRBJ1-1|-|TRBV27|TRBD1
TGTGCCAGCAGTGACAGGGTTATGAACACTGAAGCTTTCTTT
CASSDRVMNTEAFF
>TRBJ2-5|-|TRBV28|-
TGTGCCAGCAGTTTAGGGCTACAAGAGACCCAGTACTTC
CASSLGLQETQYF
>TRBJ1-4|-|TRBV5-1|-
TGCGCCAGCAGCTTGACAGGGTTACGTGAAAAACTGTTTTTT
CASSLTGLREKLFF
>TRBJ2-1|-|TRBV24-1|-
TGTGCCACCAGTGAGGGGGGGCGCTTAGGTGAGCAGTTCTTC
CATSEGGRLGEQFF
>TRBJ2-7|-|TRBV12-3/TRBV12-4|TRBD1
TGTGCCAGCAGTTTATGGGACAGCTACGAGCAGTACTTC
CASSLWDSYEQYF
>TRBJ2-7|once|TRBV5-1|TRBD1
TGCGCCAGCAGCCCGACAGGGACCTACGAGCAGTACTTC
CASSPTGTYEQYF
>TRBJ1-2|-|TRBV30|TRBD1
TGTGCCTGGAGTCGGGACAGGCCCTATGGCTACACCTTC
CAWSRDRPYGYTF
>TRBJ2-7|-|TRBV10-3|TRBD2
TGTGCCATCAGTGGACTAGCGGCCTCCTACGAGCAGTACTTC
CAISGLAASYEQYF
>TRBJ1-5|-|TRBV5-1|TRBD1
TGCGCCAGCAGCTCGGACAGGCTCAATCAGCCCCAGCATTTT
CASSSDRLNQPQHF
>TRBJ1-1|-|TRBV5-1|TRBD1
TGCGCCAGCAGCATGACAGGGATAACTGAAGCTTTCTTT
CASSMTGITEAFF
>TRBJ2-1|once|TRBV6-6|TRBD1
TGTGCCAGCAGTCACCGGGACAGGATTTACAATGAGCAGTTCTTC
CASSHRDRIYNEQFF
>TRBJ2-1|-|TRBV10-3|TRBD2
TGTGCCATCACTCAAACTAGCGGGTACAATGAGCAGTTCTTC
CAITQTSGYNEQFF
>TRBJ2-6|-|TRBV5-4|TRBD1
TGTGCCAGCAGCCCGACAGGGGGCTCAGGGGCCAACGTCCTGACTTTC
CASSPTGGSGANVLTF
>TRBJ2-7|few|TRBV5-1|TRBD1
TGCGCCAGCAGCTTGGCCCCGGGACAGGTTTCCGAGCAGTACTTC
CASSLAPGQVSEQYF
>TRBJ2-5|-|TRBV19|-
TGTGCCAGTAGTACCGACTTTGAAGAGACCCAGTACTTC
CASSTDFEETQYF
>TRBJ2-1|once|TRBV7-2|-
TGTGCCAGCAGCAAGGGGCATTACAATGAGCAGTTCTTC
CASSKGHYNEQFF
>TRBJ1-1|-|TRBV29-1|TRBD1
TGCAGCGCTCCCCGAGCGACAGGGGGCGAAGCTTTCTTT
CSAPRATGGEAFF
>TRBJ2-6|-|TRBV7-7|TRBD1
TGTGCTAGCTATGACTCCGGGACAGGGGCACCTGGGGCCAACGTCCTGACTTTC
CASYDSGTGAPGANVLTF
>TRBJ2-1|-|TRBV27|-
TGTGCCAGCAGTCACAGGGAAGCCTTTGGGAATGAGCAGTTCTTC
CASSHREAFGNEQFF
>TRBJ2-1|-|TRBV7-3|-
TGTGCCAGCATGAGTAACGGGGGTTCTTCCTACAATGAGCAGTTCTTC
CASMSNGGSSYNEQFF
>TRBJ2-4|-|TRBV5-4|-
TGTGCCAGCAGCCTGGGTCTCGGCCGGGACATTCAGTACTTC
CASSLGLGRDIQYF
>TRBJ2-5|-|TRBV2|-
TGTGCCACTAGACAGCCAATCCAAGAGACCCAGTACTTC
CATRQPIQETQYF
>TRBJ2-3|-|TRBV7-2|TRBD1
TGTGCCAGCAGCTCCCGATGGGGGACAGGGCCAGATACGCAGTATTTT
CASSSRWGTGPDTQYF
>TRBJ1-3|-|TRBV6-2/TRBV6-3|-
TGTGCCAGCAGTCCATGGGCCGTCTCTGGAAACACCATATATTTT
CASSPWAVSGNTIYF
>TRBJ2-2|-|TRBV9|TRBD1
TGTGCCAGCAGCCCACGACAGGGGAAGAACACCGGGGAGCTGTTTTTT
CASSPRQGKNTGELFF
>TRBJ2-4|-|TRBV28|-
TGTGCCAGCACTACACTAGGACGTGGCCAAAACATTCAGTACTTC
CASTTLGRGQNIQYF
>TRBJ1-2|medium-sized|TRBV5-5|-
TGTGCCAGCAGCACAGACAGGTCTAATCTCTGGGGCTACACCTTC
CASSTDRSNLWGYTF
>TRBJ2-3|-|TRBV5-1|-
TGCGCCAGCAGCTTTAACACAGATACGCAGTATTTT
CASSFNTDTQYF
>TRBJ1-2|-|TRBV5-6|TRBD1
TGTGCCAGCAGCTTCGGGACAGGGTCTGGCTACACCTTC
CASSFGTGSGYTF
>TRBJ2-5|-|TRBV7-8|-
TGTGCCAGCAGCAAAGTTGGGGGGTGGGGGTCGGAGACCCAGTACTTC
CASSKVGGWGSETQYF
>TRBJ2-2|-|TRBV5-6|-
TGTGCCAGCAGCCTCACCGGCGGGGAGCTGTTTTTT
CASSLTGGELFF
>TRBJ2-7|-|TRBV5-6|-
TGTGCCAGCAGCTTGGGTTCTCCGGGTACCGAGCAGTACTTC
CASSLGSPGTEQYF
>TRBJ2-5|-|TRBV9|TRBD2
TGTGCCAGCTCTCGCGGGGGGCAACAAGAGACCCAGTACTTC
CASSRGGQQETQYF